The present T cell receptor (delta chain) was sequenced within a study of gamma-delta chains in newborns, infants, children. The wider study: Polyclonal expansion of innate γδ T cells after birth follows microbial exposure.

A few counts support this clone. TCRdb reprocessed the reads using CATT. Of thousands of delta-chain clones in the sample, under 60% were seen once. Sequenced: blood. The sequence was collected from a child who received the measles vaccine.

The CDR3 sequence: CALGGSPSFPHFSSGDKLIF. In DNA form, the CDR3 reads TGTGCTCTTGGGGGTAGCCCCTCCTTCCCCCATTTTTCTAGCGGCGATAAACTCATCTTT. This chain connects TRDV1 to TRDJ1, with D perhaps matching TRDD2 (6 bases). V shed 4 bases and J shed 4 bases, with 31 bases lying between them. The CDR3 is 20 amino acids. Germline lookup yields CDR1 TSWWSYY and CDR2 QGS.